This TCR beta chain derives from a study of shared clonotypes between healthy human individuals. General study findings and limits: Generation of non-shared clonotypes was less probable than generation of clonotypes shared by all four donors. It was only blood that was sampled, and tissue repertoires likely differ. Naive CD4 clonotype sharing across a few donors was 4.5% to 6%.

The CDR3 totals 19 residues. Germline CDR1 SGHKS, CDR2 YYEKEE (reference sequence). Trimming at V came to 2 bases and at J to 0 bases, leaving 12 bases not matched to a gene. Positively selected for CCR7, the CD45RO-negative cells used as naive CD8 cells excluded terminally differentiated effector memory CD45RA+ cells. On this clone: Its antigen is as yet unknown.

Only in-frame clones appear in the TCRdb table, and some are missing; sequencing was by immunoSEQ multiplex PCR. This table has millions of clones, 93% appearing once. The rearrangement uses TRBV5-5 and TRBJ1-1, with 11 nucleotides matching TRBD1. The receptor was derived from a man between 18 and 29 years old in good health. Some clones in this sample may be carry-over from other donors' samples. Sequences were obtained from naive CD8+ T cells from PBMCs. In DNA form, the CDR3 reads TGTGCCAGCAGCTTAAACCCACCTGGGACAGGGGGGTTGAACACTGAAGCTTTCTTT. Translating it yields CASSLNPPGTGGLNTEAFF.